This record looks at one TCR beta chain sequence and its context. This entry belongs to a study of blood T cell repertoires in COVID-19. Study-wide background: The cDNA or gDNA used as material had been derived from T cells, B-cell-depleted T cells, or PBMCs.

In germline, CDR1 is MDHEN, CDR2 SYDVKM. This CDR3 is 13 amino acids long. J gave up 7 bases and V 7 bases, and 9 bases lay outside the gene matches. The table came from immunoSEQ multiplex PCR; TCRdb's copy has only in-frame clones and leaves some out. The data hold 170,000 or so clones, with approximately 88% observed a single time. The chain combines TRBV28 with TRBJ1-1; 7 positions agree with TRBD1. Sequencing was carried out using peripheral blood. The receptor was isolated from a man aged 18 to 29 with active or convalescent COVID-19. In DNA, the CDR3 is TGTGCCAGCACCGGGGGTGGGACAGATGAAGCTTTCTTT. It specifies CASTGGGTDEAFF. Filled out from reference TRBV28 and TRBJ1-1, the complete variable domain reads DVKVTQSSRYLVKRTGEKVFLECVQDMDHENMFWYRQDPGLGLRLIYFSYDVKMKEKGDIPEGYSVSREKKERFSLILESASTNQTSMYLCASTGGGTDEAFFGQGTRLTVV.